These 28 T cell receptor beta chains were sequenced from one sample in a study of blood T cell repertoires in COVID-19. Sequenced by immunoSEQ multiplex PCR; TCRdb stores in-frame clones only, minus some. The sample records under 500,000 clones, around 91% being singletons. The sequencing input was PBMCs or T cells enriched from blood (not recorded which). These receptors all stem from a man aged 25-40 years who had recovered from COVID-19.

The chain combines TRBV7-8 with TRBJ1-1; D is uncertain. Trimming removed 1 base at V and 0 bases at J, with 6 bases between. The CDR3 is 14 residues long. The V gene's germline CDR1 is SGHVS and CDR2 FQNEAQ. The CDR3 nucleotides read TGTGCCAGCAGCTTAGGGTACATGAACACTGAAGCTTTCTTT. Its translation is CASSLGYMNTEAFF.

This sequence joins TRBV15 and TRBJ2-3; a possible D gene is TRBD2 (6 bases). From germline, CDR1 is LNHNV and CDR2 YYDKDF (reference sequence). There are 16 residues in the CDR3. V was pared by 4 bases and J by 6 bases, with 20 bases between. CDR3 region: CATSTNGGVVFDTQYF. The CDR3 nucleotides are TGTGCCACCAGCACTAACGGGGGAGTTGTGTTCGATACGCAGTATTTT.

J is TRBJ2-3 and V is TRBV10-1; TRBD2 matches 7 bases. V dropped 11 bases and J dropped 1; count of bases not matched to a gene: 12. The CDR3 runs 15 residues. CDR1 is WNHNN, CDR2 SYGVQD, per germline (reference sequence). CDR3 region: CAPSKALAGTDTQYF. The CDR3 nucleotides are TGCGCCCCCTCCAAGGCGCTAGCGGGCACAGATACGCAGTATTTT.

The chain joins TRBV14 to TRBJ2-1; tentative D call: TRBD2 (6 bases). CDR1 and CDR2 (germline): SGHDN, FVKESK. V was pared by 4 bases and J by 7 bases, with 14 bases between. CDR3 length equals 14 residues. The CDR3 loop is CASSRTGRINEQFF. CDR3 DNA sequence: TGTGCCAGCAGCCGAACCGGGAGAATAAATGAGCAGTTCTTC.

This chain links TRBV19 with TRBJ2-1, with TRBD2 identical over 8 bases. CDR1 is LNHDA, CDR2 SQIVND, per germline (reference sequence). With V trimmed by 5 bases and J by 6 bases, 0 bases remained unmatched. This CDR3 is 12 amino acids long. The DNA for the CDR3 is TGTGCCAGTAGTCGGGGGGGCAATGAGCAGTTCTTC. Amino acid sequence: CASSRGGNEQFF.

As concerns this clone: The same CDR3 can be traced to other DNA sequences in this sample. The chain joins TRBV30 to TRBJ2-7; D is undetermined. V was shortened by 3 bases and J by 1 base, with 4 bases between the two germline ends. The CDR3 sequence is 11 residues long. Germline V lookup: CDR1 GTSNPN, CDR2 SVGIG (reference sequence). The DNA of the CDR3 is TGTGCCTGGAGCGGTTCCTACGAGCAGTACTTC. Translating gives CAWSGSYEQYF. The complete variable domain, with remaining parts taken from reference TRBV30 and TRBJ2-7, reads SQTIHQWPATLVQPVGSPLSLECTVEGTSNPNLYWYRQAAGRGLQLLFYSVGIGQISSEVPQNLSASRPQDRQFILSSKKLLLSDSGFYLCAWSGSYEQYFGPGTRLTVT.

CDR3 bases: TGCGCCAGCAGCGCGAGAAGCGGTGGACAGATAGCGGGGGGGGAGACCCAGTACTTC. It codes for CASSARSGGQIAGGETQYF. The chain has TRBV4-1 and TRBJ2-5, with 11 bases that match TRBD2. This CDR3 is 19 amino acids long. Unmatched junction bases numbered 19, after V lost 5 bases and J lost 5 bases. Germline values: CDR1 MGHRA, CDR2 YSYEKL.

The chain joins TRBV2 to TRBJ1-2; 11 nucleotides line up with TRBD1. V was clipped by 3 bases and J by 3 bases; unmatched bases: 12. Per the germline V gene, CDR1 is SNHLY and CDR2 is FYNNEI. The length of the CDR3 is 18 residues. The CDR3 sequence: CASSEPRTGGAGDYGYTF. In DNA, the CDR3 is TGTGCCAGCAGTGAGCCCCGGACAGGGGGCGCAGGGGACTATGGCTACACCTTC.

This clone was found once. The chain is built from TRBV6-5 and TRBJ1-6; D is possibly TRBD1 (6 bases). The CDR3 spans 14 residues. Per the germline V gene, CDR1 is MNHEY and CDR2 is SVGAGI. The V end lost 1 base, the J end lost 10 bases, and 11 bases lay between the germline ends. The CDR3 reads CASSYYTGRSPLHF. CDR3 DNA sequence: TGTGCCAGCAGTTACTACACAGGGCGCTCACCCCTCCACTTT.

V gene TRBV19 combines with J gene TRBJ1-3; D is ambiguous. This CDR3 has 16 residues. Trimming removed 5 bases at V and 0 bases at J, with 14 bases between. Germline V gene sequence: CDR1 LNHDA, CDR2 SQIVND (reference sequence). The CDR3 DNA reads TGTGCCAGTAGTGAAAGCGGAAGGATCTCTGGAAACACCATATATTTT. This gives the protein CASSESGRISGNTIYF.

The chain combines TRBV3-1 (or the pseudogene TRBV3-2) with TRBJ1-3; weak D call: TRBD1 (5 bases). This CDR3 has 12 amino acids. The ends were cut back, 1 base at V and 8 bases at J, with 6 bases in the middle. Germline CDR1 reads LGHDT; CDR2 reads YNNKEL (reference sequence). The CDR3 protein is CASSQAGDTIYF. As DNA, the CDR3 is TGTGCCAGCAGCCAAGCGGGGGACACCATATATTTT.

J is TRBJ1-5 and V is TRBV7-2; 9 nucleotides line up with TRBD1. Trimming took 5 bases from V and 1 from J; bases not matched to a gene: 6. Germline CDR1 and CDR2: SGHTA and FQGNSA. The CDR3 sequence is 16 residues long. CDR3 loop: CASSQTGGRSNQPQHF. CDR3 nucleotide sequence: TGTGCCAGCAGCCAGACAGGGGGACGGAGCAATCAGCCCCAGCATTTT.

The chain employs TRBV6-5 and TRBJ1-6; perhaps TRBD1 as D (6 bases). CDR1 and CDR2 (germline): MNHEY, SVGAGI. The germline V and J ends were trimmed by 6 bases and 10 bases, with 16 bases remaining between them. The CDR3 is 14 amino acids. CDR3 DNA sequence: TGTGCCAGCAGCCGGAGGACAGAAGGATCACCCCTCCACTTT. This translates into CASSRRTEGSPLHF.

The J gene is TRBJ1-5, the V gene TRBV6-6; D is unresolved. The CDR3 totals 13 residues. Trimming pared 8 bases from V and 7 bases from J, leaving 15 bases between. Germline values: CDR1 MNHNY, CDR2 SVGAGI (reference sequence). CDR3 bases: TGTGCCAGCGGTTCCCAGACAATACAGCCCCAGCATTTT. Its protein product is CASGSQTIQPQHF.

This clone was found once. This chain links TRBV28 with TRBJ2-7; D remains ambiguous. The length of the CDR3 is 12 residues. V was pared by 8 bases and J by 5 bases, with 13 bases between. Germline-derived CDR1 and CDR2 are MDHEN and SYDVKM. In DNA form, the CDR3 reads TGTGCCAGCGGCGGCATCTACCACGAGCAGTACTTC. Its translation: CASGGIYHEQYF.

This chain joins TRBV6-6 and TRBJ2-2; D perhaps matches TRBD2 (5 bases). This CDR3 contains 19 residues. V was shortened by 6 bases and J by 5 bases, with 28 bases between the two germline ends. Per the germline V gene, CDR1 is MNHNY and CDR2 is SVGAGI (reference sequence). This CDR3 is CASSRFGRPGITWTGELFF. The CDR3 DNA reads TGTGCCAGCAGCCGATTTGGTCGCCCGGGGATTACGTGGACCGGGGAGCTGTTTTTT.

The chain couples TRBV3-1 (or the pseudogene TRBV3-2) to TRBJ2-2; D remains unclear. Germline CDR1 reads LGHDT; CDR2 reads YNNKEL (reference sequence). The CDR3 covers 15 residues. V was clipped by 2 bases and J by 5 bases, with 12 bases between them. CDR3 nucleotide sequence: TGTGCCAGCAGCCAAAGAACCGCAGGTACCGGGGAGCTGTTTTTT. As protein: CASSQRTAGTGELFF.

The chain links TRBV6-5 to TRBJ2-1, with 7 positions matching TRBD2. Trimming at V came to 5 bases and at J to 1 base, leaving 5 bases not matched to a gene. The CDR3 is made up of 15 amino acids. The V gene's germline CDR1 is MNHEY and CDR2 SVGAGI. CDR3 in DNA: TGTGCCAGCAGTAGAGGGAGGGGTTCCTACAATGAGCAGTTCTTC. Amino acids: CASSRGRGSYNEQFF.

This chain links TRBV3-1 (or the pseudogene TRBV3-2) with TRBJ2-1; D is perhaps TRBD2 (6 bases). CDR3 length: 15 amino acids. Trimming removed 4 bases from V and 8 bases from J, with 18 bases in between. Germline lookup yields CDR1 LGHDT and CDR2 YNNKEL (reference sequence). CDR3: CASSPPGLTVYEQFF. The CDR3 DNA sequence: TGTGCCAGCAGCCCTCCGGGACTGACGGTCTATGAGCAGTTCTTC.

The chain combines TRBV4-1 with TRBJ1-2; TRBD1 matches at 11 bases. The CDR3 contains 15 residues. Germline V gene lookup returns CDR1 MGHRA and CDR2 YSYEKL. V gave up 1 base and J gave up 5 bases; unmatched junction bases: 3. CDR3 DNA: TGCGCCAGCAGCCAAGCCGGACAGGGGGCTTATGGCTACACCTTC. It is translated as CASSQAGQGAYGYTF.

J is TRBJ2-2 and V is TRBV19; TRBD2 matches 10 bases. The CDR3 is 18 amino acids. V trimming: 4 bases; J trimming: 0 bases; junction bases outside the gene matches: 8. The germline V gene encodes CDR1 LNHDA and CDR2 SQIVND (reference sequence). The CDR3 DNA sequence: TGTGCCAGTAGTAGGTCGGCTAGCGGGAGACCGAACACCGGGGAGCTGTTTTTT. Encoded protein: CASSRSASGRPNTGELFF.

The gene calls are TRBV5-8 and TRBJ2-2; a weak D match, TRBD1 (6 bases). The CDR3 sequence is 16 residues long. V dropped 7 bases and J dropped 1 base, with 17 bases sitting between them. Germline V gene lookup returns CDR1 SGHTS and CDR2 YDEGEE. In DNA, the CDR3 is TGTGCCAGCCTCCCTACCAGGGGTTTGAACACCGGGGAGCTGTTTTTT. This translates into CASLPTRGLNTGELFF.

This clone was seen just once. The CDR3 region is CASRARTGFGNTIYF. CDR3 nucleotide sequence: TGTGCCAGCAGAGCTCGGACAGGGTTTGGAAACACCATATATTTT. The gene calls are TRBV5-5 and TRBJ1-3; 8 bases match TRBD1. Looked up from germline, CDR1 is SGHKS and CDR2 is YYEKEE (reference sequence). The CDR3 covers 15 residues. The V and J ends lost 5 bases and 3 bases, in that order; junction bases with no gene match: 7.

This sequence joins TRBV6-5 and TRBJ2-3, with 9 bases aligning to TRBD2. The CDR3 totals 12 residues. Germline lookup yields CDR1 MNHEY and CDR2 SVGAGI. Trimming took 8 bases from V and 7 from J; bases not matched to a gene: 4. The CDR3 sequence is CASGSGGNTQYF. The CDR3 DNA reads TGTGCCAGCGGTAGCGGGGGAAATACGCAGTATTTT.

This clone was seen a single time. V gene TRBV11-2 combines with J gene TRBJ2-7; 7 bases map to TRBD2. V lost 6 bases and J lost 2; bases outside the gene matches: 10. The CDR3 is made up of 15 amino acids. Germline CDR1 SGHAT, CDR2 FQNNGV. The CDR3: CASRDSAGAAYEQYF. For the CDR3, the DNA is TGTGCCAGCAGGGACTCGGCGGGAGCTGCCTACGAGCAGTACTTC.

The count of this clone is one. The CDR3 is CASSLGPGRYNEQFF. The CDR3 region has the DNA TGTGCCAGCAGCTTAGGGCCGGGAAGGTACAATGAGCAGTTCTTC. The chain employs TRBV7-6 and TRBJ2-1; D may be TRBD2 (5 bases). CDR1 is SGHVS, CDR2 FNYEAQ, per germline. This CDR3 is 15 amino acids long. Trimming took off 1 base at V and 4 bases at J, with 11 bases between the two ends.

The chain has TRBV11-1 and TRBJ1-1, with D possibly TRBD1 on 5 matching bases. Trimming took 3 bases from V and 7 from J, leaving 15 bases between them. CDR1 is SGHAT and CDR2 is FQDESV in the germline V gene (reference sequence). The CDR3 consists of 14 residues. The CDR3: CASSFHDRESEAFF. The CDR3 DNA sequence: TGTGCCAGCAGCTTCCACGACAGAGAGAGTGAAGCTTTCTTT.

V gene TRBV7-9 combines with J gene TRBJ1-2; no reliable D call. Germline CDR1 reads SEHNR; CDR2 reads FQNEAQ (reference sequence). This CDR3 region has 14 residues. Deletions cut 2 bases from V and 4 bases from J, with 11 bases between. Here the CDR3 reads CASSLSAQSYGYTF. As DNA, the CDR3 is TGTGCCAGCAGCTTAAGCGCCCAGTCCTATGGCTACACCTTC. Supplemented by reference TRBV7-9 and TRBJ1-2, the full variable domain reads DTGVSQNPRHKITKRGQNVTFRCDPISEHNRLYWYRQTLGQGPEFLTYFQNEAQLEKSRLLSDRFSAERPKGSFSTLEIQRTEQGDSAMYLCASSLSAQSYGYTFGSGTRLTVV.